Each of the 4 T cell receptor beta chains below was sequenced from the same sample in a study of T cells in tumors after PD-1 blockade (dated by TCRdb to between 2018 and 2021). Libraries were built with the immunoSEQ multiplex PCR assay. TCRdb limited this immuneACCESS table to in-frame rearrangements with V and J called. A share of clones is missing; checked studies link under half to unresolved V genes, and the rest is unexplained. The sample table holds about 34,000 clones, of which roughly 76% were seen once. The ten largest clones add up to 40% of the sample. This specimen's time point label, interpreted: after anti-PD-1 therapy. Here the sequenced sample was PBMCs, taken after anti-PD-1 treatment. The receptors come from a human donor with basal cell carcinoma.

This rearrangement joins TRBV9 to TRBJ1-2, with D tentatively TRBD1 (5 bases). With 0 bases removed from V and 7 bases from J, the gap between germline ends came to 16 bases. Germline CDR1 and CDR2: SGDLS and YYNGEE. The CDR3 totals 15 residues. CDR3 coding DNA: TGTGCCAGCAGCGTAGATGTGGGGCCCCTAGGTGGCTACACCTTC. Translated: CASSVDVGPLGGYTF.

The chain links TRBV14 to TRBJ2-7; the match to TRBD2 covers 10 bases. V dropped 5 bases and J dropped 12; count of bases not matched to a gene: 13. The CDR3 runs 14 residues. Germline loops: CDR1 SGHDN, CDR2 FVKESK. CDR3 amino acids: CASSIPGLATLLYF. CDR3 DNA sequence: TGTGCCAGCAGCATCCCGGGACTAGCGACCCTTTTGTACTTC.

V and J are TRBV30 and TRBJ1-2, with 7 nucleotides matching TRBD1. The CDR3 is 13 residues long. Germline V gene data show CDR1 as GTSNPN and CDR2 as SVGIG (reference sequence). J was trimmed by 8 bases and V by 0 bases; bases with no gene match: 6. CDR3 bases: TGTGCCTGGAGTGTCAGGGGGTTTGGAGGCTACACCTTC. Protein sequence: CAWSVRGFGGYTF.

This sequence joins TRBV2 and TRBJ1-5; no definite D call. This CDR3 has 16 amino acids. The ends were cut back, 5 bases at V and 0 bases at J, with 14 bases in the middle. Germline V gene data show CDR1 as SNHLY and CDR2 as FYNNEI. The CDR3 nucleotides read TGTGCCAGCAGTCGCCTAAGCCGTTATAGCAATCAGCCCCAGCATTTT. This codes for CASSRLSRYSNQPQHF.